This is a list of T cell receptor beta chains from one sample in a study of identifying expanded T cells in peripheral blood. Clones were read by immunoSEQ multiplex PCR, and TCRdb kept only the in-frame ones, dropping some. The profile shows around 80,000 clones, about nine tenths of them singletons. Sequenced sample: blood. These receptors all stem from a person between 18 and 70 years old in good health. The CDR3 runs from the conserved cysteine through the conserved F or W. The D gene is left open where the match is weak. A clone size is listed for some rows: how often the clone was seen (once, few, many), or a class if it is expanded.

J | D | size | V | DNA | CDR3
TRBJ2-7 | TRBD1 | - | TRBV6-6 | TGTGCCAGCAGTTACTCGACAGGGGGCTCCTACGAGCAGTACTTC | CASSYSTGGSYEQYF
TRBJ2-7 | TRBD1 | - | TRBV6-1 | TGTGCCACCAAAGACAGGGACGTTATGTCCTACGAGCAGTACTTC | CATKDRDVMSYEQYF
TRBJ2-2 | - | - | TRBV7-7 | TGTGCCAGCCTCAGCCCGACCGGGGAGCTGTTTTTT | CASLSPTGELFF
TRBJ2-2 | TRBD2 | - | TRBV29-1 | TGCAGCGTTGATGCGCGCGGGGGGCCCCGGGAGCTGTTTTTT | CSVDARGGPRELFF
TRBJ2-7 | - | - | TRBV12-5 | TGTGCTAGTGGTTTGCCACTAGCAGGAACTACCACCCCCGAGCAGTACTTC | CASGLPLAGTTTPEQYF
TRBJ2-2 | TRBD1 | - | TRBV4-3 | TGCGCCAGCAGTCCCGGGACAGGGGTGATCGGGGAGCTGTTTTTT | CASSPGTGVIGELFF
TRBJ2-3 | - | - | TRBV14 | TGTGCCAGCAGCCAAGTGGGGAGAGGGGCAGATACGCAGTATTTT | CASSQVGRGADTQYF
TRBJ2-2 | - | - | TRBV29-1 | TGCAGCGTCGCACCCCTGACGGCCGGGGAGCTGTTTTTT | CSVAPLTAGELFF
TRBJ2-7 | TRBD1 | - | TRBV5-6 | TGTGCCAGCAGCGCCTCGGACAGGGCCTACGAGCAGTACTTC | CASSASDRAYEQYF
TRBJ1-1 | - | - | TRBV5-4 | TGTGCCAGCAGGGCGGGACTCACGAACACTGAAGCTTTCTTT | CASRAGLTNTEAFF
TRBJ1-1 | - | - | TRBV6-5 | TGTGCCAGCAGCCCCGGGATTGAAGCTTTCTTT | CASSPGIEAFF
TRBJ1-4 | - | - | TRBV5-1 | TGCGCCAGCAGCTATGCTGGGGCAGGCTTCGAAAAACTGTTTTTT | CASSYAGAGFEKLFF
TRBJ2-1 | TRBD2 | - | TRBV2 | TGTGCCAGCAGATCCCGGGCCCCCCGGGGGGATGAGCAGTTCTTC | CASRSRAPRGDEQFF
TRBJ2-7 | TRBD2 | - | TRBV7-2 | TGTGCCAGCAGCTTAACAGGTAGCGGGAGAACCTCCCCCTACGAGCAGTACTTC | CASSLTGSGRTSPYEQYF
TRBJ2-7 | TRBD1 | - | TRBV19 | TGTGCCAGCGGGACAGGCGCTCTCGAGCAGTACTTC | CASGTGALEQYF
TRBJ1-2 | - | - | TRBV13 | TGTGCCAGCAGCCCTTCCTGGGCCTATGGCTACACCTTC | CASSPSWAYGYTF
TRBJ2-7 | - | - | TRBV7-8 | TGTGCCAGCAGCTCTAGCGAGGTCTCGTACGAGCAGTACTTC | CASSSSEVSYEQYF
TRBJ2-5 | TRBD1 | - | TRBV7-9 | TGTGCCAGCAGCTTAACCGGGACAGGAGGCGAGACCCAGTACTTC | CASSLTGTGGETQYF
TRBJ2-1 | TRBD2 | - | TRBV4-3 | TGCGCCAGCAGCCAAGAACGGGAAGCGGGGGGGCCCAATGAGCAGTTCTTC | CASSQEREAGGPNEQFF
TRBJ1-5 | - | - | TRBV27 | TGTGCCAGCAGAGGTTTGGACGAACTTAGCAATCAGCCCCAGCATTTT | CASRGLDELSNQPQHF
TRBJ2-5 | TRBD2 | - | TRBV5-1 | TGCGCCAGCAGCTTGGCAGGGACTAGCGAGGGAGGGGAGACCCAGTACTTC | CASSLAGTSEGGETQYF
TRBJ2-5 | TRBD2 | - | TRBV7-7 | TGTGCTAGCAGCTTAGGGGGACTAGCGGGCCCAGAGACCCAGTACTTC | CASSLGGLAGPETQYF
TRBJ1-6 | - | few | TRBV11-2 | TGTGCCAGCGCGATTAGTTCACCCCTCCACTTT | CASAISSPLHF
TRBJ2-3 | TRBD2 | - | TRBV28 | TGTGCCAGCAGTCCTAGCGGGGAGATCACAGATACGCAGTATTTT | CASSPSGEITDTQYF
TRBJ2-5 | TRBD2 | - | TRBV7-2 | TGTGCCAGCAGCTCCCAAGCGGGGAACCAAGAGACCCAGTACTTC | CASSSQAGNQETQYF
TRBJ1-3 | - | - | TRBV7-9 | TGTGCCAGCACCCCCGGACAGCTTCCTGGAAACACCATATATTTT | CASTPGQLPGNTIYF
TRBJ2-5 | - | - | TRBV2 | TGTGCCAGCAGGGCCCCCCAACAGGGAAAGGAGACCCAGTACTTC | CASRAPQQGKETQYF
TRBJ2-3 | TRBD2 | - | TRBV7-2 | TGTGCCAGCAGCGCCGCGGGGGGCAGCACAGATACGCAGTATTTT | CASSAAGGSTDTQYF
TRBJ1-5 | - | - | TRBV2 | TGTGCCAGCAGTGGTGAGGGTAATCAGCCCCAGCATTTT | CASSGEGNQPQHF
TRBJ2-3 | - | - | TRBV30 | TGTGCCTGGAGTGTAGGGGGAGCGGCAGATACGCAGTATTTT | CAWSVGGAADTQYF
TRBJ2-1 | - | - | TRBV19 | TGTGCCAGTAGTATCAACGGGTACAATGAGCAGTTCTTC | CASSINGYNEQFF
TRBJ2-3 | TRBD2 | - | TRBV12-5 | TGTGCTAGTGGTGGACCCGCCGGGGGGGGCAGCACAGATACGCAGTATTTT | CASGGPAGGGSTDTQYF
TRBJ2-7 | TRBD2 | - | TRBV29-1 | TGCAGCGTTGAACCTAGCGGGAGTGGGTACGAGCAGTACTTC | CSVEPSGSGYEQYF
TRBJ2-6 | TRBD2 | - | TRBV9 | TGTGCCAGCAGCGCTACTCGGCGGGAGGGCTCTGGGGCCAACGTCCTGACTTTC | CASSATRREGSGANVLTF
TRBJ2-3 | TRBD2 | - | TRBV6-6 | TGTGCCAGCAGGAGGAGAGCGGGAGAAACCGTAGATACGCAGTATTTT | CASRRRAGETVDTQYF
TRBJ1-5 | TRBD1 | - | TRBV27 | TGTGCCAGCAGTCCGATGACAGGGCACCAGCATTTT | CASSPMTGHQHF
TRBJ2-7 | - | - | TRBV6-5 | TGTGCCAGCAGTCGTCTGGGGGAGCAGTACTTC | CASSRLGEQYF
TRBJ2-2 | TRBD2 | - | TRBV19 | TGTGCCAGTAGTCGGGGGGAAATAGTCGGGGAGCTGTTTTTT | CASSRGEIVGELFF
TRBJ1-2 | - | - | TRBV30 | TGTGCCTGGAGAACAGGGTTTTATGGCTACACCTTC | CAWRTGFYGYTF
TRBJ1-1 | - | - | TRBV11-2 | TGTGCCAGCAGCTTAGAGAGGAACACTGAAGCTTTCTTT | CASSLERNTEAFF
TRBJ1-2 | TRBD1 | - | TRBV9 | TGTGCCAGCAGCCCGAGGGGGCGCGGCTACACCTTC | CASSPRGRGYTF
TRBJ2-2 | - | few | TRBV2 | TGTGCCAGCAGTGGGGCTAGCGACGGGACCGGGGAGCTGTTTTTT | CASSGASDGTGELFF
TRBJ2-7 | - | - | TRBV28 | TGTGCCAGCAGTTTTCATGGACCAAACCTGTTTAATGACTACGAGCAGTACTTC | CASSFHGPNLFNDYEQYF
TRBJ1-2 | TRBD1 | once | TRBV18 | TGTGCCAGCTCACCCTCCGGGACAGGGGAGTATGGCTACACCTTC | CASSPSGTGEYGYTF
TRBJ2-5 | TRBD2 | - | TRBV28 | TGTGCCAGCAGTATTTTAGCGGGGCCGGGGACCCAGTACTTC | CASSILAGPGTQYF
TRBJ2-7 | - | - | TRBV7-6 | TGTGCCAGCAGCTCCACAGGGAATCCCTACGAGCAGTACTTC | CASSSTGNPYEQYF
TRBJ2-7 | TRBD1 | once | TRBV4-1 | TGCGCCAGCAGCCAAGAGGGACAGGGGATCTACGAGCAGTACTTC | CASSQEGQGIYEQYF
TRBJ1-5 | - | - | TRBV28 | TGTGCCAGCAATACCCGGTGGACCTTAAAACAGCCCCAGCATTTT | CASNTRWTLKQPQHF
TRBJ2-7 | - | once | TRBV12-5 | TGTGCTAGTGGTTTGCCACCTAATAGCTACGAGCAGTACTTC | CASGLPPNSYEQYF
TRBJ1-2 | - | - | TRBV27 | TGTGCCAGCAGTTTAGGCGGTTCGAACTATGGCTACACCTTC | CASSLGGSNYGYTF
TRBJ1-6 | - | - | TRBV5-1 | TGCGCCAGCAAAGGATTTCCACCAGGGTACGTCAGAACCCTCCACTTT | CASKGFPPGYVRTLHF
TRBJ2-5 | TRBD2 | - | TRBV5-1 | TGCGCCAGCAGCTTGGCCGGGGGGGAAGAGACCCAGTACTTC | CASSLAGGEETQYF
TRBJ2-7 | TRBD2 | - | TRBV5-5 | TGTGCCAGCAGCACCCGAGGGACTAACTACGAGCAGTACTTC | CASSTRGTNYEQYF
TRBJ2-1 | - | - | TRBV19 | TGTGCCAGTAGTATGGGGACATTTTTAAGTGAGCAGTTCTTC | CASSMGTFLSEQFF
TRBJ1-6 | TRBD1 | - | TRBV19 | TGTGCCAGTAGTGTCTCGACAGGGGAGGATTCACCCCTCCACTTT | CASSVSTGEDSPLHF
TRBJ2-7 | - | - | TRBV18 | TGTGCCAGCTCACCGGCGCCGGGACAACCCTACGAGCAGTACTTC | CASSPAPGQPYEQYF
TRBJ2-1 | - | - | TRBV10-2 | TGCGCCAGCAGCGATCTTCGGGCGTTTGGTGAGAATGAGCAGTTCTTC | CASSDLRAFGENEQFF
TRBJ2-2 | - | - | TRBV7-8 | TGTGCCAGCAGCTTAGAGCCCCTCACTAGTTACGCCGGGGAGCTGTTTTTT | CASSLEPLTSYAGELFF
TRBJ1-4 | TRBD1 | - | TRBV9 | TGTGCCAGCAGCGCCCGGACAGGGGATGAAAAACTGTTTTTT | CASSARTGDEKLFF